The 14 T cell receptor beta chains in this list originate from one sample, sequenced in a study of blood T cell repertoires in COVID-19 (dated by TCRdb to between 2020 and 2021). The library was produced with the immunoSEQ multiplex PCR assay. TCRdb carries this immuneACCESS record with in-frame sequences only. Its versions omit some clonotypes, under half of them owing to an unresolved V gene in the studies checked, with the rest unexplained. Present in this sample are more than 90,000 clones, 70% to 85% of which were seen just once. Of the sample, around 2.3% falls within the top ten clones. The sequencing sample was made of peripheral blood. The receptors shown here come from a man between 45 and 60 years old with acute or convalescent COVID-19.

V usage is TRBV5-6 and J usage is TRBJ1-1; tentatively, D is TRBD1 (6 bases). Between the trimmed V and J ends, which lost 6 bases and 3 bases, there was a span of 21 bases. Germline lookup yields CDR1 SGHDT and CDR2 YYEEEE. The length of the CDR3 is 16 residues. CDR3 coding DNA: TGTGCCAGCACCCCTCGAACAGGGAGGGGGGACACTGAAGCTTTCTTT. The encoded protein is CASTPRTGRGDTEAFF.

This clone was detected only a few times. The chain is built from TRBV5-1 and TRBJ1-4, with 9 bases that match TRBD1. V lost 5 bases, J lost 2 bases, and 7 bases stayed unmatched. The V gene's germline CDR1 is SGHRS and CDR2 YFSETQ. CDR3 length equals 16 residues. Here the CDR3 reads CASRRTGEMTNEKLFF. CDR3 in DNA: TGCGCCAGCAGACGGACAGGGGAAATGACTAATGAAAAACTGTTTTTT. Drawing the rest from reference TRBV5-1 and TRBJ1-4, the complete variable domain is KAGVTQTPRYLIKTRGQQVTLSCSPISGHRSVSWYQQTPGQGLQFLFEYFSETQRNKGNFPGRFSGRQFSNSRSEMNVSTLELGDSALYLCASRRTGEMTNEKLFFGSGTQLSVL.

The chain has TRBV10-3 and TRBJ2-7; 9 positions agree with TRBD1. The CDR3 runs to 14 residues. With V trimmed by 5 bases and J by 6 bases, 8 bases remained unmatched. Germline V gene sequence: CDR1 ENHRY, CDR2 SYGVKD. Here the CDR3 reads CAISTGTGLGEQYF. The CDR3, as DNA: TGTGCCATCAGTACCGGGACAGGGTTGGGCGAGCAGTACTTC.

The chain uses TRBV5-5 and TRBJ1-1; D is undetermined. The V gene's germline CDR1 is SGHKS and CDR2 YYEKEE (reference sequence). The CDR3 totals 13 residues. The V end lost 2 bases, the J end lost 4 bases, and 9 bases lay between the germline ends. As DNA, the CDR3 is TGTGCCAGCAGCTTTGAAGTCGGCACTGAAGCTTTCTTT. Amino acid sequence: CASSFEVGTEAFF.

The chain carries TRBV21-1 and TRBJ2-5; no DNA check was done on the table's D call, TRBD2. TRBV21-1 is described as a pseudogene. The CDR3 spans 16 residues. DNA for the CDR3: TGTGCCAGCACCATCCGACTAGCGGGAGGGGGAGAGACCCAGTACTTC. Amino acid sequence: CASTIRLAGGGETQYF.

This clone was observed a handful of times. Distinct nucleotide sequences in the sample also encode this CDR3. The chain employs TRBV2 and TRBJ2-7; the D is unclear. Germline-derived CDR1 and CDR2 are SNHLY and FYNNEI. V was pared by 2 bases and J by 3 bases, with 5 bases between. The CDR3 sequence is 12 residues long. This chain's CDR3 is CASSETYYEQYF. In DNA form, the CDR3 reads TGTGCCAGCAGTGAAACCTACTACGAGCAGTACTTC.

The rearrangement uses TRBV19 and TRBJ1-5; TRBD1 might be the D (6 bases). Trimming shortened V by 9 bases and J by 0 bases, and 12 bases separated the two germline ends. CDR3 length equals 14 residues. Germline assignment: CDR1 LNHDA and CDR2 SQIVND (reference sequence). CDR3 in amino acids: CASKGVNSNQPQHF. DNA of the CDR3: TGTGCCAGCAAGGGGGTCAATAGCAATCAGCCCCAGCATTTT.

The genes are TRBV9 and TRBJ2-7; a possible D gene is TRBD1 (5 bases). Germline V gene lookup returns CDR1 SGDLS and CDR2 YYNGEE. V lost 0 bases and J 2 bases, leaving 9 bases between the germline ends. CDR3 length: 14 residues. The CDR3 nucleotides are TGTGCCAGCAGCGTAGAAGTGGGGCCCTACGAGCAGTACTTC. As protein: CASSVEVGPYEQYF.

This clone came up once. V is TRBV10-3 and J is TRBJ2-1, with 8 bases identical to TRBD2. V shed 2 bases, J shed 6 bases, and the junction held 6 bases outside the gene matches. Germline V lookup: CDR1 ENHRY, CDR2 SYGVKD. The CDR3 is 15 amino acids. CDR3 nucleotides: TGTGCCATCAGTGAGGAGGGACTAGGCAGCAATGAGCAGTTCTTC. Protein sequence: CAISEEGLGSNEQFF.

This chain links TRBV9 with TRBJ2-7; 7 bases map to TRBD1. With V trimmed by 4 bases and J by 7 bases, 11 bases remained unmatched. The germline gives CDR1 SGDLS, CDR2 YYNGEE. The CDR3 has 14 residues. CDR3 protein: CASSTPIGGGEQYF. CDR3 DNA sequence: TGTGCCAGCAGCACGCCGATAGGGGGCGGTGAGCAGTACTTC. The full variable domain, with the rest looked up from reference TRBV9 and TRBJ2-7, is DSGVTQTPKHLITATGQRVTLRCSPRSGDLSVYWYQQSLDQGLQFLIQYYNGEERAKGNILERFSAQQFPDLHSELNLSSLELGDSALYFCASSTPIGGGEQYFGPGTRLTVT.

The J gene is TRBJ1-4, the V gene TRBV5-1; 8 bases align to TRBD1. Looked up from germline, CDR1 is SGHRS and CDR2 is YFSETQ. This CDR3 has 16 amino acids. After removal of 4 bases from V and 0 bases from J, the junction contained 5 bases not matched to a gene. The chain's CDR3 is CASSRGTGTTNEKLFF. In nucleotides, the CDR3 is TGCGCCAGCAGCCGGGGGACAGGCACAACTAATGAAAAACTGTTTTTT. Looking up the rest from reference TRBV5-1 and TRBJ1-4 gives the full variable domain: KAGVTQTPRYLIKTRGQQVTLSCSPISGHRSVSWYQQTPGQGLQFLFEYFSETQRNKGNFPGRFSGRQFSNSRSEMNVSTLELGDSALYLCASSRGTGTTNEKLFFGSGTQLSVL.

This chain links TRBV10-3 with TRBJ1-2, with no clear D. V was cut by 0 bases and J by 3 bases, with 23 bases left in between. Germline CDR1 is ENHRY and CDR2 is SYGVKD. The CDR3 totals 19 residues. This chain's CDR3 is CAISESVSAAKTIDYGYTF. In DNA form, the CDR3 reads TGTGCCATCAGTGAGTCGGTTAGCGCAGCGAAAACAATCGACTATGGCTACACCTTC.

The chain combines TRBV11-2 with TRBJ2-5; D not resolved. The V and J ends lost 2 bases and 4 bases respectively, with 8 bases between them. There are 13 residues in the CDR3. CDR1 is SGHAT, CDR2 FQNNGV, per germline. As DNA, the CDR3 is TGTGCCAGCAGCTTATCTCTTGTAGAGACCCAGTACTTC. Translation: CASSLSLVETQYF.

The chain recombines TRBV5-6 with TRBJ1-1, with TRBD1 matching over 8 bases. Trimming took 3 bases from V and 3 from J; bases not matched to a gene: 10. The CDR3 is made up of 16 amino acids. In germline, CDR1 is SGHDT, CDR2 YYEEEE. The CDR3: CASSSPGQGWDTEAFF. In nucleotides, the CDR3 is TGTGCCAGCAGCTCGCCTGGACAGGGCTGGGACACTGAAGCTTTCTTT.